A selection of T cell receptor beta chains follows, all from one sample in a study of shared clonotypes between healthy human individuals. Here immunoSEQ multiplex PCR was the method, and the copy in TCRdb shows in-frame clones only, minus some. There are roughly 490,000 clones in the sample; around three quarters occur only once, and about an eighth lies in the top ten. The sequencing input was PBMCs. The receptors stem from a woman aged 40 to 50 in good health. Some clones in this sample may be carry-over from other donors' samples. The CDR3 runs from the conserved cysteine through the conserved F or W. A D gene is named only where the DNA matches it firmly. Size tells how often a clone was seen (once, few, many) or the class of an expanded clone, and some rows leave it out.

d_call,j_call,v_call,clone_size,cdr3_aa,cdr3_nt
-,TRBJ2-3,TRBV28,many,CASSFTRPAIELARVPTDTQYF,TGTGCCAGCAGTTTCACCCGGCCTGCGATCGAACTAGCTCGAGTCCCCACAGATACGCAGTATTTT
-,TRBJ2-1,TRBV12-5,-,CASGLTSTNTEQFF,TGTGCTAGTGGTTTGACTAGCACAAACACTGAGCAGTTCTTC
TRBD1,TRBJ1-1,TRBV5-1,-,CASRPGQGVEAFF,TGCGCCAGCAGACCGGGACAGGGAGTTGAAGCTTTCTTT
-,TRBJ1-1,TRBV2,-,CASSESGGAKTEAFF,TGTGCCAGCAGTGAATCGGGGGGCGCAAAGACTGAAGCTTTCTTT
-,TRBJ1-3,TRBV6-4,-,CASSDSRSESGNTIYF,TGTGCCAGCAGTGACTCGAGGTCAGAGTCTGGAAACACCATATATTTT
TRBD2,TRBJ2-7,TRBV7-9,-,CASSLTGTSGTYEQYF,TGTGCCAGCAGCCTCACCGGGACTAGCGGGACCTACGAGCAGTACTTC
-,TRBJ2-2,TRBV7-2,-,CASRQALAWGTGELFF,TGTGCCAGCAGACAGGCCCTAGCCTGGGGAACCGGGGAGCTGTTTTTT
-,TRBJ1-1,TRBV19,-,CASSIDLGAEAFF,TGTGCCAGTAGTATAGATTTGGGGGCTGAAGCTTTCTTT
-,TRBJ2-7,TRBV6-1,-,CASSEALRSGKTGQYF,TGTGCCAGCAGTGAAGCGCTAAGATCGGGCAAGACAGGACAGTACTTC
-,TRBJ2-1,TRBV7-9,-,CASSPNTYNEQFF,TGTGCCAGCAGCCCCAATACCTACAATGAGCAGTTCTTC
-,TRBJ2-1,TRBV14,once,CASSQRTLGNEQFF,TGTGCCAGCAGCCAAAGGACACTGGGCAATGAGCAGTTCTTC
TRBD1,TRBJ2-1,TRBV7-3,-,CASSPRQGAYGEQFF,TGTGCCAGCAGCCCCAGACAGGGGGCTTATGGTGAGCAGTTCTTC
-,TRBJ2-1,TRBV6-1,few,CASRPVPGNEQFF,TGTGCCAGCAGACCCGTCCCGGGGAATGAGCAGTTCTTC
TRBD1,TRBJ2-4,TRBV27,-,CASSRGGLNLAKNIQYF,TGTGCCAGCAGCAGAGGGGGCCTTAATCTAGCCAAAAACATTCAGTACTTC
-,TRBJ2-3,TRBV5-1,-,CASSFDYLSTDTQYF,TGCGCCAGCAGCTTTGACTACCTAAGCACAGATACGCAGTATTTT
-,TRBJ1-3,TRBV6-1,-,CASSVAQAPGNTIYF,TGTGCCAGCAGTGTCGCACAGGCCCCTGGAAACACCATATATTTT
-,TRBJ2-1,TRBV4-2,many,CASSQDQGGHNEQFF,TGTGCCAGCAGCCAAGACCAGGGGGGACACAATGAGCAGTTCTTC
TRBD2,TRBJ2-5,TRBV19,once,CARPTSGRETQYF,TGTGCCAGACCGACTAGCGGGAGAGAGACCCAGTACTTC
TRBD2,TRBJ2-3,TRBV18,-,CASSGLAGGVADTQYF,TGTGCCAGCTCAGGACTAGCGGGAGGAGTTGCAGATACGCAGTATTTT
-,TRBJ2-7,TRBV5-6,-,CASSGTEDYEQYF,TGTGCCAGCAGCGGGACGGAAGATTACGAGCAGTACTTC
TRBD2,TRBJ2-5,TRBV18,-,CASSPFLLAGNSQETQYF,TGTGCCAGCTCACCATTTCTTCTAGCGGGGAACTCCCAAGAGACCCAGTACTTC
TRBD1,TRBJ2-7,TRBV7-9,-,CASSRYEQGAWDEQYF,TGTGCCAGCAGCCGCTACGAACAGGGGGCTTGGGACGAGCAGTACTTC
TRBD2,TRBJ2-3,TRBV28,-,CASSLKREGPDTQYF,TGTGCCAGCAGTTTAAAGCGGGAGGGCCCTGATACGCAGTATTTT
-,TRBJ2-5,TRBV5-1,-,CASSFGGAGAEETQYF,TGCGCCAGCAGCTTTGGAGGGGCGGGTGCAGAAGAGACCCAGTACTTC
TRBD1,TRBJ1-3,TRBV9,-,CASSHGTDGNTIYF,TGTGCCAGCAGCCATGGGACAGACGGAAACACCATATATTTT
-,TRBJ1-1,TRBV6-1,-,CASRGGLMNTEAFF,TGTGCCAGCAGAGGAGGGCTCATGAACACTGAAGCTTTCTTT
TRBD2,TRBJ2-7,TRBV19,-,CASSQGLAREQYF,TGTGCCAGTAGCCAAGGACTAGCGAGGGAGCAGTACTTC
-,TRBJ1-2,TRBV30,-,CASEGDGYTF,TGTGCCTCAGAGGGTGACGGCTACACCTTC
-,TRBJ2-2,TRBV7-3,-,CASSLYGDTGELFF,TGTGCCAGCAGCTTGTATGGTGACACCGGGGAGCTGTTTTTT
TRBD2,TRBJ2-7,TRBV7-8,-,CASSATAGTTRYF,TGTGCCAGCAGCGCCACCGCCGGGACTACGAGGTACTTC
TRBD2,TRBJ2-7,TRBV30,-,CACTSGNYEQYF,TGTGCCTGCACTAGCGGGAACTACGAGCAGTACTTC
TRBD1,TRBJ1-4,TRBV7-2,few,CASSQGGDRANEKLFF,TGTGCCAGCAGCCAGGGGGGGGACAGGGCTAATGAAAAACTGTTTTTT